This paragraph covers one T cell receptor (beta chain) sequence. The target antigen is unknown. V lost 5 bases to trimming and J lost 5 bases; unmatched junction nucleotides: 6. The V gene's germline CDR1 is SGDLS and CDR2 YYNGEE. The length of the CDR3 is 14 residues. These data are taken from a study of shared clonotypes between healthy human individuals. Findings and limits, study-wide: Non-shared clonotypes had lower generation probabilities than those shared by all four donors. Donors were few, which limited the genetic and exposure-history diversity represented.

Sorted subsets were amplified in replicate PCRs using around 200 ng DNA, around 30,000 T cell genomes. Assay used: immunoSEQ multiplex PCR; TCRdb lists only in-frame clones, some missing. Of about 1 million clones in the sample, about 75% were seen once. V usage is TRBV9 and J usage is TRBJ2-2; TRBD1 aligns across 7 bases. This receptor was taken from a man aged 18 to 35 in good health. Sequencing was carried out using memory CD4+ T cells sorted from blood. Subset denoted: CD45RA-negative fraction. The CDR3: CASSYETGTGELFF. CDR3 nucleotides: TGTGCCAGCAGTTACGAGACAGGGACCGGGGAGCTGTTTTTT.